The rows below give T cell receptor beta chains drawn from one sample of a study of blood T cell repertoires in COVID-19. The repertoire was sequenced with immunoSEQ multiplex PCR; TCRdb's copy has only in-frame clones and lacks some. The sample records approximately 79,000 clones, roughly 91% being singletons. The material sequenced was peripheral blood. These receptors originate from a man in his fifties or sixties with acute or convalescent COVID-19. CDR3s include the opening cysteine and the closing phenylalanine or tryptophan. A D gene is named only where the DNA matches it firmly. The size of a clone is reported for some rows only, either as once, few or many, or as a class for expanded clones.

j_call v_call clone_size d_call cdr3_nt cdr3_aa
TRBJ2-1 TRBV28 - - TGTGCCAGCAGGAGCAACAGGGCCGCCTACAATGAGCAGTTCTTC CASRSNRAAYNEQFF
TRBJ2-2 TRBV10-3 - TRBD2 TGTGCCATCAGTGAAACCGGGACTAGCCTAGGCGGGGAGCTGTTTTTT CAISETGTSLGGELFF
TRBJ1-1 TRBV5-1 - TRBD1 TGCGCCAGCAGCCTGACAGGGGGCACTGAAGCTTTCTTT CASSLTGGTEAFF
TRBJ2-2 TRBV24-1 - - TGTGCCACCAGTGTCCCCGGGGTCGGGGAGCTGTTTTTT CATSVPGVGELFF
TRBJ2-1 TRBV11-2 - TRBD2 TGTGCCAGCGGGACTAGCGGGTTTTACAATGAGCAGTTCTTC CASGTSGFYNEQFF
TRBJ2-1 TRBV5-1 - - TGCGCCAGTCGCGGGGGCCATGAGCAGTTCTTC CASRGGHEQFF
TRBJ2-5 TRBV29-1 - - TGCAGCGTTGAAAGGGGGACCCAGTACTTC CSVERGTQYF
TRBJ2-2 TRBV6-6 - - TGTGCCAGCACGGGTTCGGCTACGAACACCGGGGAGCTGTTTTTT CASTGSATNTGELFF
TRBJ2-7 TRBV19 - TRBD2 TGTGCCAGTAGTATGGGTAGCGGGAGCTCCTACGAGCAGTACTTC CASSMGSGSSYEQYF
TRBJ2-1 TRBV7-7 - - TGTGCCAGCAGCTTAGGGGGGGTAGCTGGTCAGGAGCAGTTCTTC CASSLGGVAGQEQFF
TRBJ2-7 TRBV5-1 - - TGCGCCAGCAGCTTGGTTCAGGGAGGCTACGAGCAGTACTTC CASSLVQGGYEQYF
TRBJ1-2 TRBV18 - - TGTGCCAGCTCACCAAAGACAGAAAACTATGGCTACACCTTC CASSPKTENYGYTF
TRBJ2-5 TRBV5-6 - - TGTGCCAGCAGCTCCTGGGTGGGCCGGGAGACCCAGTACTTC CASSSWVGRETQYF
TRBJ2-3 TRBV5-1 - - TGCGCCAGCAGCTTGGGCAGCGTCGACACAGATACGCAGTATTTT CASSLGSVDTDTQYF
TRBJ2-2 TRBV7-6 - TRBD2 TGTGCCAGCAGCATCGGGACTAGCGGGAGTACCGGGGAGCTGTTTTTT CASSIGTSGSTGELFF
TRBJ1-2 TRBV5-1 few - TGCGCCAGCAGCTCCCGGGGGGAGACTGGCTACACCTTC CASSSRGETGYTF
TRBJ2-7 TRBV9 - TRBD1 TGTGCCAGCAGTCCAGGACAGGGCCGGTACGAGCAGTACTTC CASSPGQGRYEQYF
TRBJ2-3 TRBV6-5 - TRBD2 TGTGCCAGCACTGGACTAGCGGCTCCAGATACGCAGTATTTT CASTGLAAPDTQYF
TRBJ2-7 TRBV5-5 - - TGTGCCAGCAGCGTTCAGGGGACGGGAGGAGGAGAGGAGCAGTACTTC CASSVQGTGGGEEQYF
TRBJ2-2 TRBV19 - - TGTGCCAGTAGTATCTTCTCCTCCCCACTAACCGGGGAGCTGTTTTTT CASSIFSSPLTGELFF
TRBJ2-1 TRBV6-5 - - TGTGCCAGCAGGGACCGGGTAGGGACATATGAGCAGTTCTTC CASRDRVGTYEQFF
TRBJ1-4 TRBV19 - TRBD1 TGTGCCAGTAGCCCCCTACAGGGGTGGGATGAAAAACTGTTTTTT CASSPLQGWDEKLFF
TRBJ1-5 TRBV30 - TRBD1 TGTGCCTGGGGGGGCCAGGGGGCGAATCAGCCCCAGCATTTT CAWGGQGANQPQHF
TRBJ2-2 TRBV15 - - TGTGCCACCAGCAGAGTTCGGAACACCGGGGAGCTGTTTTTT CATSRVRNTGELFF